This TCR beta chain was profiled in a study of glioma-infiltrating T cells after dendritic cell vaccination. The CDR3 covers 19 residues. Germline V lookup: CDR1 SGHDT, CDR2 YYEEEE. V was pared by 5 bases and J by 1 base, with 14 bases of the junction left unmatched. Generated by immunoSEQ multiplex PCR, the TCRdb table keeps only in-frame clones and is missing some. The sample yields about 58,000 clones, around 85% seen once. The sample's time point: after dendritic cell vaccination, including at tumor progression/relapse. No glioblastoma patient carried an isocitrate dehydrogenase mutation. The source of this sequence is a human donor with glioblastoma. This rearrangement joins TRBV5-6 to TRBJ2-3; TRBD1 agrees at 12 bases. Source: blood, taken after dendritic cell vaccination. The CDR3 loop reads CASSRGTGGAFLGTDTQYF. The CDR3 DNA is TGTGCCAGCAGTCGAGGGACAGGGGGCGCGTTCCTGGGCACAGATACGCAGTATTTT.